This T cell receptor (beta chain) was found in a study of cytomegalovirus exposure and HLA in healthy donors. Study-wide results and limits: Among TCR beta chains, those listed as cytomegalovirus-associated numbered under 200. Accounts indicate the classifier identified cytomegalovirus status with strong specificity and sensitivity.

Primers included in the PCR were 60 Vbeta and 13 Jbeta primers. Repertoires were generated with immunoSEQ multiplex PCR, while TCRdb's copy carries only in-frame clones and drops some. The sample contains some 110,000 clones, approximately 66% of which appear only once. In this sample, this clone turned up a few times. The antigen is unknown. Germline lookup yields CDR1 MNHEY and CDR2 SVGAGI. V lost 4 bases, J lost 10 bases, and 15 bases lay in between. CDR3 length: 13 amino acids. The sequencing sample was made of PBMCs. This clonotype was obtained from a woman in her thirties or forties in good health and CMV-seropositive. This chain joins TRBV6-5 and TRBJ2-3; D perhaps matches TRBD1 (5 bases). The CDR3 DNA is TGTGCCAGCAGTTCCTCTGGCCTAGGGGCGCAGTATTTT. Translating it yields CASSSSGLGAQYF.